This TCR beta chain derives from a study of T cell clonotyping in hematopoietic cell transplantation. Study results and limitations: Pathologically expanded recipient clonotypes increased progressively from day 30 to day 180 as diversity fell. Few recipient clonotypes overlapped donors; over 97% were de novo at given depth. Broader posttransplant TCR repertoire diversity was predicted by graft donor and pretransplant recipient Inverse Simpson Index values. Cells were unsorted, so CD4 and CD8 contributions were not separated.

From germline, CDR1 is SGHTA and CDR2 FQGTGA. This CDR3 region has 15 residues. Losses at the gene ends were 2 bases for V and 2 bases for J; bases not matched to a gene: 6. On this clone itself: Its specificity is unknown.

Sequenced by immunoSEQ multiplex PCR; TCRdb stores in-frame clones only, minus some. Here the sample spans some 16,000 clones, around 90% being singletons. The rearrangement links TRBV7-3 to TRBJ2-7, with 7 nucleotides matching TRBD2. The origin of this receptor is a man in his forties in good health. Some clones in this sample may be carry-over from other donors' samples. Sequencing was performed on peripheral blood mononuclear cells. CDR3: CASSLSGGSAYEQYF. CDR3 DNA sequence: TGTGCCAGCAGCTTATCTGGCGGGAGTGCCTACGAGCAGTACTTC.